Following are 9 T cell receptor beta chains from one sample sequenced in a study of spatial heterogeneity in lung cancer. Study observations and caveats: Higher tumor mutation counts went along with higher counts of expanded intratumoral alpha and beta TCRs.

Which antigens these TCRs recognize remains unknown. The time point denotes: sample taken at primary tumor resection. TCRdb itself ran the 5' RACE reads through MiXCR, one entry per CDR3 protein. The repertoire holds several thousand distinct CDR3 sequences, with less than 20% as singletons. This sample comprised lung tumor tissue, obtained at surgery. These receptors originate from a male donor with early-stage non-small cell lung cancer.

This clonotype ranks as medium-sized. The genes are TRBV29-1 and TRBJ2-7; possibly TRBD2 for D (5 bases). Germline V gives CDR1 SQVTM, CDR2 ANQGSEA. CDR3 length: 13 amino acids. V was clipped by 0 bases and J by 1 base, with 7 bases between them. This CDR3 is CSVEDSGSYEQYF. The CDR3 nucleotides read TGCAGCGTTGAAGACAGCGGTTCCTACGAGCAGTACTTC.

For this clonotype: A single base separates this from a much larger clone, so it may be a read error. V gene TRBV12-3 or TRBV12-4 combines with J gene TRBJ2-1, with 9 bases that match TRBD2. CDR3 length: 15 amino acids. V lost 11 bases, J lost 4 bases, and 12 bases stayed unmatched. CDR3 nucleotide sequence: TGTGCCGGTTTCTGGGGCGGGAGGGGGTACAATGAGCAGTTCTTC. This translates into CAGFWGGRGYNEQFF.

This clonotype has ten or more counts. This rearrangement joins TRBV29-1 to TRBJ2-5, with 8 bases identical to TRBD1. Looked up from germline, CDR1 is SQVTM and CDR2 is ANQGSEA. CDR3 length: 12 amino acids. Trimming removed 7 bases from V and 5 bases from J; junction bases left unmatched: 6. The CDR3 bases are TGCAGCGCAGACAGGGGCGATGAGACCCAGTACTTC. This encodes CSADRGDETQYF.

This clonotype is labeled medium-sized (0.01 to 0.1%). The J gene is TRBJ1-6, the V gene TRBV20-1; D is uncertain. This CDR3 has 18 residues. Deletions cut 0 bases from V and 9 bases from J, with 24 bases between. Germline CDR1 DFQATT, CDR2 SNEGSKA (reference sequence). The CDR3 DNA follows: TGCAGTGCTAGAGAGCAAACAGTCAACACTGGAGTTGGTTCACCCCTCCACTTT. It is translated as CSAREQTVNTGVGSPLHF.

V gene TRBV27 combines with J gene TRBJ2-3; D might be TRBD2 (5 bases). Germline CDR1 is MNHEY and CDR2 is SMNVEV (reference sequence). CDR3 length equals 15 residues. With 3 bases removed from V and 1 base from J, the gap between germline ends came to 11 bases. The CDR3 sequence: CASSFLVGGTDTQYF. DNA of the CDR3: TGTGCCAGCAGTTTCTTGGTGGGAGGCACAGATACGCAGTATTTT.

This clonotype is labeled as medium-sized (0.01 to 0.1%). V gene TRBV2 combines with J gene TRBJ2-2; TRBD2 matches at 9 bases. Losses at the gene ends were 3 bases for V and 1 base for J; bases not matched to a gene: 12. Germline V gives CDR1 SNHLY, CDR2 FYNNEI. The CDR3 is made up of 19 amino acids. This CDR3 is CASSETRGSGSVNTGELFF. CDR3 in DNA: TGTGCCAGCAGTGAGACCCGGGGTAGCGGGAGCGTGAACACCGGGGAGCTGTTTTTT.

This chain links TRBV12-3 or TRBV12-4 with TRBJ2-5; a possible D gene is TRBD1 (5 bases). The V and J ends lost 4 bases and 4 bases respectively, with 10 bases between them. CDR3 size: 13 residues. In DNA, the CDR3 is TGTGCCAGCAGTTCCTGGGGCCGAGAGACCCAGTACTTC. This gives the protein CASSSWGRETQYF.

The table lists this clonotype with a count of one. The chain links TRBV5-6 to TRBJ2-3; tentative D call: TRBD1 (6 bases). V lost 2 bases, J lost 6 bases, and 10 bases lay in between. This CDR3 contains 13 residues. Germline V CDR1 and CDR2: SGHDT, YYEEEE. The CDR3 DNA reads TGTGCCAGCAGCTTACCAGGGGCGGATACGCAGTATTTT. It codes for CASSLPGADTQYF.

This rearrangement joins TRBV7-9 to TRBJ2-1; perhaps TRBD1 as D (6 bases). CDR1 SEHNR and CDR2 FQNEAQ come from the germline V gene (reference sequence). V was shortened by 1 base and J by 2 bases, with 15 bases between the two germline ends. The CDR3 extends over 17 amino acids. The CDR3 protein is CASSLGPPEGAYNEQFF. The CDR3, as DNA: TGTGCCAGCAGCTTAGGGCCCCCAGAGGGGGCCTACAATGAGCAGTTCTTC. Drawing the rest from reference TRBV7-9 and TRBJ2-1, the complete variable domain is DTGVSQNPRHKITKRGQNVTFRCDPISEHNRLYWYRQTLGQGPEFLTYFQNEAQLEKSRLLSDRFSAERPKGSFSTLEIQRTEQGDSAMYLCASSLGPPEGAYNEQFFGPGTRLTVL.